This record looks at one T cell receptor beta chain sequence and its context. Its matching antigen is unknown. These data are taken from a study of blood T cells in healthy people across ages. Study in general: Template-switching capture recovered about one barcoded beta molecule per two T cells. Findings of the study overall: Not knowing donor CMV status may have confounded expanded clonotype changes.

Isolation per sample recovered at least 7 million PBMCs. The CDR3 is made up of 15 amino acids. The ends lost 2 bases at V and 6 bases at J; junction bases unmatched: 8. Looked up from germline, CDR1 is LNHNV and CDR2 is YYDKDF (reference sequence). A second PCR, run for 7 to 11 cycles, used a sample-barcoded 5' primer plus a J-beta primer mix. In TCRdb, the 5' RACE reads were re-called with MiXCR into one record per CDR3 protein. The sample lists over 1,500,000 distinct CDR3 sequences, more than 35% seen once, with about 23% in the top ten. The origin of this receptor is a human donor in good health. Sequenced material: blood. J is TRBJ1-1 and V is TRBV15; 8 nucleotides agree with TRBD1. DNA for the CDR3: TGTGCCACCAGCAGAAAGTCTCAGGGGGCTTCTGAAGCTTTCTTT. Amino acids: CATSRKSQGASEAFF.